Below, 10 T cell receptor beta chains from the same sample are listed, as sequenced in a study of blood T cell repertoires in COVID-19. Only in-frame clones appear in the TCRdb table, and some are missing; sequencing was by immunoSEQ multiplex PCR. Of some 69,000 clones listed, about 92% are singletons. The sequencing sample was made of peripheral blood. These receptors were collected from a man aged 50 or older with COVID-19, enrolled during active disease.

V and J are TRBV10-3 and TRBJ1-5; 9 bases are shared with TRBD1. V was pared by 6 bases and J by 2 bases, with 5 bases of the junction left unmatched. Germline loops: CDR1 ENHRY, CDR2 SYGVKD. This CDR3 spans 15 amino acids. Here the CDR3 DNA reads TGTGCCATCAGCCCGGGACAGGGCGGCAATCAGCCCCAGCATTTT. The encoded protein is CAISPGQGGNQPQHF.

The J gene is TRBJ1-1, the V gene TRBV27; TRBD1 matches at 8 bases. Germline V gene lookup returns CDR1 MNHEY and CDR2 SMNVEV (reference sequence). This CDR3 has 15 amino acids. V lost 6 bases to trimming and J lost 2 bases; unmatched junction nucleotides: 8. CDR3 coding DNA: TGTGCCAGCAGGGGATGGGACAGGTCTAACACTGAAGCTTTCTTT. Translation gives CASRGWDRSNTEAFF.

This chain joins TRBV20-1 and TRBJ2-1, with 9 bases aligning to TRBD2. The trim removed 7 bases at V and 10 bases at J, leaving 5 bases unmatched. CDR1 and CDR2 from the germline V gene are DFQATT and SNEGSKA (reference sequence). The CDR3 has 11 amino acids. DNA of the CDR3: TGCAGTGGACTAGCGGATTACGAGCAGTTCTTC. Translating it yields CSGLADYEQFF.

The chain joins TRBV24-1 to TRBJ2-7; a weak D match, TRBD1 (6 bases). The ends were cut back, 4 bases at V and 3 bases at J, with 21 bases in the middle. The CDR3 has 17 amino acids. The germline gives CDR1 KGHDR, CDR2 SFDVKD. CDR3 nucleotides: TGTGCCACCAGTGAACAGACAGGAACAAGGGTCCACTACGAGCAGTACTTC. Its protein is CATSEQTGTRVHYEQYF.

The chain employs TRBV10-2 and TRBJ1-2; unclear D gene. Trimming left V 3 bases short and J 2 bases short, with 7 bases between. The CDR3 contains 13 residues. Germline V gene data show CDR1 as WSHSY and CDR2 as SAAADI. The CDR3 nucleotides are TGCGCCAGCAGTGATTCGGGAAACTATGGCTACACCTTC. This sequence encodes CASSDSGNYGYTF.

The rearrangement uses TRBV18 and TRBJ2-2; possible D gene TRBD2, 6 bases. CDR1 KGHSH and CDR2 LQKENI come from the germline V gene. The V gene lost 6 bases and the J gene lost 1 base, with 9 bases spanning the gap. The CDR3 covers 14 residues. As DNA, the CDR3 is TGTGCCAGCTCCACGGGACTGAACACCGGGGAGCTGTTTTTT. Its translation is CASSTGLNTGELFF.

V is TRBV7-9 and J is TRBJ1-4; perhaps TRBD1 as D (5 bases). This CDR3 is 15 amino acids long. V lost 8 bases and J lost 0, with 13 bases in between. Germline CDR1 reads SEHNR; CDR2 reads FQNEAQ (reference sequence). CDR3 nucleotide sequence: TGTGCCAGCGGGTTCTTCAGGGCAACTAATGAAAAACTGTTTTTT. Protein product: CASGFFRATNEKLFF.

Here the CDR3 DNA reads TGTGCCAGCAGCTTGAATACAGATCCCTACGAGCAGTACTTC. Protein product: CASSLNTDPYEQYF. J is TRBJ2-7 and V is TRBV5-5, with D uncertain. The CDR3 extends over 14 amino acids. The V end was cut by 1 base, the J end by 2 bases, with 10 bases between. Germline values: CDR1 SGHKS, CDR2 YYEKEE (reference sequence).

In DNA form, the CDR3 reads TGTGCCAGCTCACCGCCGGACTTCTCCTACGAGCAGTACTTC. It yields the protein CASSPPDFSYEQYF. The gene calls are TRBV18 and TRBJ2-7, with D possibly TRBD2 on 5 matching bases. The CDR3 length is 14 residues. Germline V gives CDR1 KGHSH, CDR2 LQKENI. The V end was cut by 3 bases, the J end by 0 bases, with 9 bases between.

This clone was counted once. V gene TRBV18 combines with J gene TRBJ2-4; TRBD1 might be the D (5 bases). Germline V gene sequence: CDR1 KGHSH, CDR2 LQKENI. V gave up 3 bases and J gave up 0 bases, with 12 bases separating them. The CDR3 contains 16 residues. CDR3 amino acids: CASSPVAGIAKNIQYF. The DNA of the CDR3 is TGTGCCAGCTCACCTGTGGCAGGGATAGCCAAAAACATTCAGTACTTC.